The 30 T cell receptor beta chains below come from one sample, sequenced in a study of T cells after yellow fever vaccination. MiXCR was run by TCRdb on the 5' RACE reads, yielding one entry per CDR3 protein. The sample carries about 340,000 distinct CDR3 sequences, roughly 8.7% recorded once. Sequenced material: PBMCs, taken on the day of the first yellow fever vaccination. Receptor source: a man younger than 35 who received the YFV17D yellow fever vaccine.

A remark on this clonotype: A junction end diverges from the germline sequence, so it may reflect a read error. V usage is TRBV12-3 or TRBV12-4 and J usage is TRBJ2-2, with 9 positions matching TRBD1. The CDR3 is 18 residues long. The CDR3 DNA follows: TGTGCCTTCAGCGATCACAGGGGGCGCGCCCTTGGCGCCGGGGAGCTGGTTTTT. Translated, it gives CAFSDHRGRALGAGELVF.

This clonotype was recorded a few times. The rearrangement joins TRBV7-9 to TRBJ1-1; D ambiguous. Germline lookup yields CDR1 SEHNR and CDR2 FQNEAQ (reference sequence). The germline V and J ends were trimmed by 5 bases and 6 bases, with 7 bases remaining between them. The CDR3 has 11 amino acids. DNA of the CDR3: TGTGCCAGCAGCCCCGGACCTGAAGCTTTCTTT. Its translation is CASSPGPEAFF.

Only a few counts were recorded for this clonotype. V gene TRBV28 combines with J gene TRBJ2-7; D gene unclear. V lost 4 bases and J 7 bases, leaving 17 bases between the germline ends. CDR1 is MDHEN and CDR2 is SYDVKM in the germline V gene. The CDR3 consists of 14 residues. The chain's CDR3 is CASSSAHGRGEQYF. CDR3 in DNA: TGTGCCAGCAGTTCGGCCCACGGCCGTGGGGAGCAGTACTTC.

The table lists this clonotype with a few counts. This chain uses TRBV4-1 with TRBJ1-5; D unclear. With 0 bases removed from V and 3 bases from J, the gap between germline ends came to 9 bases. The CDR3 is made up of 15 amino acids. Germline values: CDR1 MGHRA, CDR2 YSYEKL. Written as DNA, the CDR3 is TGCGCCAGCAGCCAAGAACGGGCATCCAATCAGCCCCAGCATTTT. This codes for CASSQERASNQPQHF.

In this sample, this clonotype turned up many times. The chain joins TRBV6-2 or TRBV6-3 to TRBJ2-1; the D gene is possibly TRBD1 (6 bases). The CDR3 totals 16 residues. V was shortened by 1 base and J by 4 bases, with 14 bases between the two germline ends. Germline V gene sequence: CDR1 MNHEY, CDR2 SVGEGT. The CDR3 is CASSYWSGTKYNEQFF. Here the CDR3 DNA reads TGTGCCAGCAGTTACTGGTCTGGGACAAAGTACAATGAGCAGTTCTTC.

This clonotype was recorded many times. V and J are TRBV12-3 or TRBV12-4 and TRBJ1-1; TRBD1 aligns across 7 bases. The junction had 13 bases not matched to a gene; V was cut back by 6 bases and J by 0 bases. CDR3 size: 17 residues. Written as DNA, the CDR3 is TGTGCCAGCAGCCCCGGGATGGGACAGAATATGAACACTGAAGCTTTCTTT. It is translated as CASSPGMGQNMNTEAFF.

This clonotype was counted only a few times. The genes are TRBV4-3 and TRBJ2-4; 10 positions match TRBD2. The junction had 8 bases not matched to a gene; V was cut back by 0 bases and J by 6 bases. Looked up from germline, CDR1 is LGHNA and CDR2 is YSLEER. The CDR3 is made up of 17 amino acids. This CDR3 is CASSQDRSGGARNIQYF. For the CDR3, the DNA is TGCGCCAGCAGCCAAGATCGCAGCGGGGGGGCGAGAAACATTCAGTACTTC.

At least ten counts were recorded for this clonotype. The chain uses TRBV7-2 and TRBJ2-1; 7 bases fit TRBD1. J gave up 6 bases and V 5 bases, and 16 bases lay outside the gene matches. This CDR3 has 17 amino acids. The germline CDR1 and CDR2 sequences are SGHTA and FQGNSA. Here the CDR3 DNA reads TGTGCCAGCAGCCTTACAGGGGCGGGTTTTTGGGGCAATGAGCAGTTCTTC. This codes for CASSLTGAGFWGNEQFF.

Comments on this clonotype: An end of the junction differs from the germline gene, which may be a read error. The CDR3 nucleotides are TGTACCAGCTCCCCTCCTGGAAAGCTAGACACTGAAGCTTTCTTT. This gives the protein CTSSPPGKLDTEAFF. The V gene is TRBV18, the J gene TRBJ1-1; D is undetermined. Germline V gene sequence: CDR1 KGHSH, CDR2 LQKENI. The CDR3 has 15 residues.

This clonotype was seen more than once but under ten times. The V gene is TRBV12-3 or TRBV12-4, the J gene TRBJ1-1; D gene ambiguous. This CDR3 comprises 13 residues. V lost 6 bases, J lost 4 bases, and 12 bases lay in between. In DNA, the CDR3 is TGTGCCAGCAGCCTCCTTTTGGGCACTGAAGCTTTCTTT. Protein: CASSLLLGTEAFF.

The chain employs TRBV6-1 and TRBJ1-1; D uncertain. This CDR3 has 12 amino acids. In germline, CDR1 is MNHNS, CDR2 SASEGT. With 4 bases removed from V and 3 bases from J, the gap between germline ends came to 6 bases. CDR3: CASSVSDTEAFF. Here the CDR3 DNA reads TGTGCCAGCAGTGTTTCAGACACTGAAGCTTTCTTT.

V usage is TRBV6-2 or TRBV6-3 and J usage is TRBJ2-7; D remains unclear. The CDR3 sequence is 15 residues long. Germline CDR1 and CDR2: MNHEY and SVGEGT. Trimming pared 5 bases from V and 2 bases from J, leaving 16 bases between. CDR3 sequence (DNA): TGTGCCAGCAGTAAGAGTGGGGAAAGCACCTACGAGCAGTACGTC. This translates into CASSKSGESTYEQYV.

V is TRBV12-3 or TRBV12-4 and J is TRBJ1-1; TRBD1 is a possible D gene (5 bases). Trimming removed 4 bases at V and 5 bases at J, with 11 bases between. The CDR3 sequence is 13 residues long. CDR3 nucleotide sequence: TGTGCCAGCAGTTGGTTCCGACAGACTGAAGCTTTCTTT. This codes for CASSWFRQTEAFF.

This clonotype has more than one count but fewer than ten. The chain recombines TRBV5-4 with TRBJ1-6, with D perhaps TRBD1 (5 bases). This CDR3 is 18 amino acids long. Germline CDR1 SGHNT, CDR2 YYREEE (reference sequence). Trimming stripped 0 bases from V and 3 bases from J, with 16 bases between. CDR3 DNA: TGTGCCAGCAGCTTGGACGGGGGTCCCCGACTCTATAATTCACCCCTCCACTTT. Translated: CASSLDGGPRLYNSPLHF.

The V call is TRBV7-6, the J call TRBJ1-1, with 8 bases lining up with TRBD1. This CDR3 contains 15 residues. The V gene end was trimmed by 2 bases and the J gene end by 4 bases; junction bases not matched to a gene: 6. Germline CDR1 SGHVS, CDR2 FNYEAQ. In DNA form, the CDR3 reads TGTGCCAGCAGCTTACAGGGGGCTAGGGGCACTGAAGCTTTCTTT. Protein product: CASSLQGARGTEAFF.

The chain uses TRBV12-3 or TRBV12-4 and TRBJ1-2; the D is unclear. V gave up 3 bases and J gave up 5 bases, with 7 bases separating them. The CDR3 runs 12 residues. The CDR3: CASSLMGYGYTF. CDR3 nucleotide sequence: TGTGCCAGCAGTTTGATGGGGTATGGCTACACCTTC.

Only a few counts were recorded for this clonotype. The genes are TRBV10-3 and TRBJ2-3; D might be TRBD1 or TRBD2, each matching 6 bases. The CDR3 runs 15 residues. Trimming took 2 bases from V and 4 from J, leaving 13 bases between them. CDR1 is ENHRY and CDR2 is SYGVKD in the germline V gene. CDR3 sequence: CAISEPGAVADTQYF. DNA of the CDR3: TGTGCCATCAGTGAGCCGGGGGCGGTCGCAGATACGCAGTATTTT.

At least ten counts were recorded for this clonotype. V and J are TRBV19 and TRBJ2-1; 8 bases align to TRBD2. Germline-derived CDR1 and CDR2 are LNHDA and SQIVND (reference sequence). There are 14 residues in the CDR3. V was pared by 4 bases and J by 4 bases, with 3 bases of the junction left unmatched. This CDR3 reads CASSSLAGYNEQFF. DNA for the CDR3: TGTGCCAGTAGTAGCCTAGCGGGTTACAATGAGCAGTTCTTC.

As to this clonotype: One junction end disagrees with the germline gene, perhaps due to a read error. The rearrangement links TRBV29-1 to TRBJ2-5, with D tentatively TRBD2 (6 bases). Germline loops: CDR1 SQVTM, CDR2 ANQGSEA. CDR3 length equals 12 residues. The chain's CDR3 is CSVDQHRETQSF. The CDR3 region has the DNA TGCAGCGTTGACCAGCACCGGGAGACCCAGTCCTTC.

The chain uses TRBV7-3 and TRBJ1-1; 11 nucleotides align to TRBD1. J lost 3 bases, V lost 5 bases, and 5 bases had no gene match. The germline CDR1 and CDR2 sequences are SGHTA and FQGTGA. This CDR3 region has 15 residues. CDR3 loop: CASSLGTGGHTEAFF. The CDR3 DNA reads TGTGCCAGCAGCCTCGGGACAGGGGGTCACACTGAAGCTTTCTTT.

The chain couples TRBV19 to TRBJ1-2, with a possible D match to TRBD1 (5 bases). Germline V gene sequence: CDR1 LNHDA, CDR2 SQIVND (reference sequence). Trimming removed 10 bases from V and 3 bases from J, with 21 bases in between. CDR3 length: 15 amino acids. The chain's CDR3 is CATNIGRGADYGYTF. The CDR3 DNA sequence: TGTGCCACTAACATCGGCCGGGGCGCCGACTATGGCTACACCTTC. Based on the CDR3 plus reference TRBV19 and TRBJ1-2, the full variable domain is DGGITQSPKYLFRKEGQNVTLSCEQNLNHDAMYWYRQDPGQGLRLIYYSQIVNDFQKGDIAEGYSVSREKKESFPLTVTSAQKNPTAFYLCATNIGRGADYGYTFGSGTRLTVV.

This clonotype has ten or more counts. This chain uses TRBV6-2 or TRBV6-3 with TRBJ1-1; D gene ambiguous. In germline, CDR1 is MNHEY, CDR2 SVGEGT. The CDR3 is made up of 15 amino acids. Between the trimmed V and J ends, which lost 4 bases and 1 base, there was a span of 13 bases. The CDR3 loop reads CASSFNGLGNTEAFF. The CDR3 DNA follows: TGTGCCAGCAGTTTCAATGGTTTAGGGAACACTGAAGCTTTCTTT.

At least ten counts were recorded for this clonotype. The V call is TRBV12-3 or TRBV12-4, the J call TRBJ2-2; D is possibly TRBD2 (6 bases). Trimming removed 3 bases at V and 7 bases at J, with 15 bases between. The CDR3 spans 15 residues. The CDR3 loop is CASSFWLEGIGELFF. The CDR3 DNA follows: TGTGCCAGCAGTTTTTGGTTGGAGGGGATCGGGGAGCTGTTTTTT.

This clonotype was seen a handful of times. The rearrangement uses TRBV20-1 and TRBJ2-3; the D gene is possibly TRBD1 (5 bases). There are 13 residues in the CDR3. Germline CDR1 and CDR2: DFQATT and SNEGSKA (reference sequence). V lost 3 bases and J lost 6, with 13 bases in between. CDR3 in amino acids: CSARLGPRDTQYF. For the CDR3, the DNA is TGCAGTGCTAGGTTGGGGCCCCGGGATACGCAGTATTTT.

The chain carries TRBV4-2 and TRBJ1-2, with no clear D. Germline V gene data show CDR1 as LGHNA and CDR2 as YNFKEQ. This CDR3 is 14 amino acids long. V gave up 0 bases and J gave up 5 bases, with 10 bases separating them. The CDR3 region is CASSQDEGTYGYTF. The CDR3 DNA follows: TGTGCCAGCAGCCAAGATGAGGGAACATATGGCTACACCTTC.

The rearrangement links TRBV10-3 to TRBJ1-1; D not certain. V lost 8 bases to trimming and J lost 3 bases, with 10 bases between them. The CDR3 length is 12 residues. Germline CDR1 and CDR2: ENHRY and SYGVKD. The CDR3 region has the DNA TGTGCCATCGCGAGAAGGGACACTGAAGCTTTCTTT. Protein product: CAIARRDTEAFF.

The gene calls are TRBV7-8 and TRBJ1-6; tentatively, D is TRBD1 (6 bases). The CDR3 has 15 residues. Between the trimmed V and J ends, which lost 5 bases and 2 bases, there was a span of 10 bases. The V gene's germline CDR1 is SGHVS and CDR2 FQNEAQ. CDR3 DNA: TGTGCCAGCAGCCCGGACAGCCCCTATAATTCACCCCTCCACTTT. Its protein is CASSPDSPYNSPLHF.

This clonotype was found a few times. This chain uses TRBV7-2 with TRBJ1-4; D not certain. Trimming removed 5 bases at V and 0 bases at J, with 16 bases between. The germline CDR1 and CDR2 sequences are SGHTA and FQGNSA. The CDR3 consists of 17 residues. The CDR3 is CASSPRTGYSTNEKLFF. The DNA of the CDR3 is TGTGCCAGCAGCCCACGGACGGGTTACTCAACTAATGAAAAACTGTTTTTT.

Many counts were recorded for this clonotype. The chain employs TRBV25-1 and TRBJ2-2; D unresolved. The CDR3 is made up of 14 amino acids. Looked up from germline, CDR1 is MGHDK and CDR2 is SYGVNS. Trimming removed 5 bases from V and 3 bases from J, with 10 bases in between. CDR3 bases: TGTGCCAGCAGTTTTGGCTCCTACACCGGGGAGCTGTTTTTT. Protein: CASSFGSYTGELFF.

The rearrangement joins TRBV10-1 to TRBJ2-3, with 12 bases that match TRBD2. Germline-derived CDR1 and CDR2 are WNHNN and SYGVQD (reference sequence). The CDR3 consists of 18 residues. The trim removed 4 bases at V and 3 bases at J, leaving 11 bases unmatched. The CDR3 bases are TGCGCCAGCAGTGGGCTTCGAGACGGACTAGCGGGGACAGATACGCAGTATTTT. Amino acids: CASSGLRDGLAGTDTQYF.